This T cell receptor beta chain stems from a study of T cell changes during pregnancy in multiple sclerosis. This table comes from immunoSEQ multiplex PCR, and its TCRdb copy is limited to in-frame clones, with some not included. Of roughly 90,000 clones listed, more than 85% were seen once; the top ten hold roughly 1.9%. CDR1 and CDR2 from the germline V gene are SGHTA and FQGTGA. The V gene lost 5 bases and the J gene lost 8 bases, with 13 bases spanning the gap. The CDR3 has 14 residues. The V gene is TRBV7-3, the J gene TRBJ1-6; perhaps TRBD1 as D (5 bases). The sequence derives from a female donor in good health, enrolled as a control in a pregnancy study. The sample consisted of peripheral blood, taken in the first trimester of pregnancy. CDR3 protein: CASSLGTTDSPLHF. CDR3 in DNA: TGTGCCAGCAGCCTAGGGACTACGGATTCACCCCTCCACTTT.